Each of the 22 T cell receptor beta chains below was sequenced from the same sample in a study of STAT5B mutations in CD4+ large granular lymphocyte leukemia. Here immunoSEQ multiplex PCR was the method, and the copy in TCRdb shows in-frame clones only, minus some. The sample shows roughly 30,000 clones, roughly three quarters of them seen only once. Sequencing was performed on CD4+ T cells from blood buffy coats. All receptors come from a human donor in good health.

The chain's CDR3 is CASRDAANIQYF. The CDR3 DNA reads as TGTGCCAGCAGAGATGCGGCAAACATTCAGTACTTC. The J gene is TRBJ2-4, the V gene TRBV6-5; D not resolved. With 6 bases removed from V and 6 bases from J, the gap between germline ends came to 9 bases. CDR1 is MNHEY, CDR2 SVGAGI, per germline. This CDR3 is 12 amino acids long.

CDR3 protein: CASTPWGTSFNSPLHF. CDR3 bases: TGTGCCAGCACCCCTTGGGGGACATCGTTCAATTCACCCCTCCACTTT. This chain uses TRBV5-6 with TRBJ1-6; weak D call: TRBD1 (6 bases). The V gene lost 6 bases and the J gene lost 7 bases, with 20 bases spanning the gap. Germline CDR1 and CDR2: SGHDT and YYEEEE. The CDR3 sequence is 16 residues long.

V is TRBV7-9 and J is TRBJ2-5; 10 bases align to TRBD1. Trimming cost V 5 bases and J 5 bases; bases outside gene matches: 11. The CDR3 sequence is 16 residues long. Per germline, CDR1 SEHNR and CDR2 FQNEAQ (reference sequence). The CDR3 loop is CASSPRTGGIRETQYF. The CDR3 nucleotides read TGTGCCAGCAGCCCTCGGACAGGGGGTATTAGGGAGACCCAGTACTTC.

V gene TRBV7-2 combines with J gene TRBJ1-5; perhaps TRBD1 as D (5 bases). Germline-derived CDR1 and CDR2 are SGHTA and FQGNSA. The CDR3 has 15 residues. Trimming stripped 4 bases from V and 3 bases from J, with 13 bases between. Here the CDR3 DNA reads TGTGCCAGCAGCTGGAAGCGGGGGGACAATCAGCCCCAGCATTTT. Translation: CASSWKRGDNQPQHF. Full variable domain (missing parts from reference TRBV7-2 and TRBJ1-5): GAGVSQSPSNKVTEKGKDVELRCDPISGHTALYWYRQSLGQGLEFLIYFQGNSAPDKSGLPSDRFSAERTGGSVSTLTIQRTQQEDSAVYLCASSWKRGDNQPQHFGDGTRLSIL.

The gene calls are TRBV10-3 and TRBJ1-1; D might be TRBD1 (6 bases). The CDR3 sequence is 13 residues long. Germline CDR1 and CDR2: ENHRY and SYGVKD. Trimming took 11 bases from V and 2 from J, leaving 15 bases between them. CDR3 DNA: TGTGCCGCTGGGAGGGGGGGAAACACTGAAGCTTTCTTT. Residues: CAAGRGGNTEAFF.

This clone was observed a few times. The V and J genes are TRBV7-2 and TRBJ1-6; D is undetermined. Germline V gives CDR1 SGHTA, CDR2 FQGNSA. The CDR3 totals 14 residues. V was trimmed by 3 bases and J by 9 bases, leaving 12 bases between them. The CDR3: CASSLRQIGSPLHF. In DNA form, the CDR3 reads TGTGCCAGCAGCTTGAGGCAGATTGGTTCACCCCTCCACTTT.

The chain combines TRBV18 with TRBJ1-2; weak D call: TRBD1 (5 bases). Germline lookup yields CDR1 KGHSH and CDR2 LQKENI. This CDR3 spans 13 amino acids. Trimming pared 6 bases from V and 0 bases from J, leaving 8 bases between. CDR3 bases: TGTGCCAGCTCGACAGATGCTAACTATGGCTACACCTTC. Translation: CASSTDANYGYTF.

This CDR3 reads CASSPPRGRSYNEQFF. For the CDR3, the DNA is TGTGCCAGCAGCCCTCCCCGAGGGCGCTCCTACAATGAGCAGTTCTTC. The chain employs TRBV5-6 and TRBJ2-1, with D possibly TRBD2 on 5 matching bases. Germline V gene data show CDR1 as SGHDT and CDR2 as YYEEEE. Trimming shortened V by 4 bases and J by 0 bases, and 14 bases separated the two germline ends. The CDR3 has 16 amino acids. Combining the CDR3 with reference TRBV5-6 and TRBJ2-1 gives the whole variable domain DAGVTQSPTHLIKTRGQQVTLRCSPKSGHDTVSWYQQALGQGPQFIFQYYEEEERQRGNFPDRFSGHQFPNYSSELNVNALLLGDSALYLCASSPPRGRSYNEQFFGPGTRLTVL.

The CDR3 DNA is TGTGCCAGCAGCTTTGGCCGATTCAATCAGCCCCAGCATTTT. Amino acids: CASSFGRFNQPQHF. The chain carries TRBV5-8 and TRBJ1-5; D is unclear. The germline gives CDR1 SGHTS, CDR2 YDEGEE. This CDR3 comprises 14 residues. V lost 2 bases and J 3 bases, leaving 9 bases between the germline ends.

The chain joins TRBV6-1 to TRBJ2-3, with a tentative D call TRBD2 (7 bases). CDR1 is MNHNS, CDR2 SASEGT, per germline. The CDR3 runs to 16 residues. Trimming removed 1 base from V and 3 bases from J, with 14 bases in between. In DNA form, the CDR3 reads TGTGCCAGCAGTGAAGGTCGGGGGGCAGGAACAGATACGCAGTATTTT. Translated: CASSEGRGAGTDTQYF.

This clone appeared a few times. The chain links TRBV7-2 to TRBJ2-2, with TRBD1 matching over 8 bases. The CDR3 is 14 amino acids. The junction had 3 bases not matched to a gene; V was cut back by 5 bases and J by 4 bases. CDR1 and CDR2 (germline): SGHTA, FQGNSA. This CDR3 is CASSQGQVTGELFF. CDR3 nucleotide sequence: TGTGCCAGCAGCCAGGGACAGGTCACCGGGGAGCTGTTTTTT.

The chain links TRBV28 to TRBJ1-5; D remains ambiguous. The germline V gene has CDR1 MDHEN and CDR2 SYDVKM. The CDR3 has 14 residues. The V gene lost 4 bases and the J gene lost 6 bases, with 13 bases spanning the gap. CDR3 residues: CASSSNSWVQPQHF. In nucleotides, the CDR3 is TGTGCCAGCAGTTCCAATTCCTGGGTTCAGCCCCAGCATTTT.

The gene calls are TRBV6-6 and TRBJ1-5, with TRBD1 as a possible D gene (6 bases). There are 13 residues in the CDR3. Germline V gives CDR1 MNHNY, CDR2 SVGAGI (reference sequence). The germline V and J ends were trimmed by 5 bases and 7 bases, with 12 bases remaining between them. The CDR3, as DNA: TGTGCCAGCAGTCCAACAGGGATCCAGCCCCAGCATTTT. This gives the protein CASSPTGIQPQHF.

The V gene is TRBV28, the J gene TRBJ2-5; 12 bases align to TRBD2. Per germline, CDR1 MDHEN and CDR2 SYDVKM. The CDR3 consists of 17 residues. V lost 5 bases, J lost 1 base, and 8 bases stayed unmatched. In DNA, the CDR3 is TGTGCCAGCAGTCTTGGGACTAGCGGGCTCTCCCAAGAGACCCAGTACTTC. This encodes CASSLGTSGLSQETQYF.

This sequence joins TRBV7-2 and TRBJ2-7; 9 bases are shared with TRBD2. J gave up 3 bases and V 5 bases, and 11 bases lay outside the gene matches. Germline CDR1 SGHTA, CDR2 FQGNSA. CDR3 length: 16 amino acids. The CDR3 here is CASSPGRLAAFYEQYF. Written as DNA, the CDR3 is TGTGCCAGCAGCCCGGGGAGACTAGCGGCGTTCTACGAGCAGTACTTC.

The V and J genes are TRBV18 and TRBJ2-2; D perhaps matches TRBD1 (5 bases). CDR3 length: 16 amino acids. Per the germline V gene, CDR1 is KGHSH and CDR2 is LQKENI. Trimming shortened V by 4 bases and J by 0 bases, and 12 bases separated the two germline ends. CDR3 DNA sequence: TGTGCCAGCTCACAAGAGACAGCTTCGAACACCGGGGAGCTGTTTTTT. Translation gives CASSQETASNTGELFF.

The chain couples TRBV11-2 to TRBJ1-4; D may be TRBD1 (6 bases). The length of the CDR3 is 16 residues. V lost 1 base to trimming and J lost 1 base, with 10 bases between them. Germline V lookup: CDR1 SGHAT, CDR2 FQNNGV. The CDR3 region is CASSLVQGGTNEKLFF. As DNA, the CDR3 is TGTGCCAGCAGCTTAGTACAGGGCGGAACTAATGAAAAACTGTTTTTT.

The chain is built from TRBV5-1 and TRBJ2-7; possibly TRBD1 or TRBD2 for D (7 bases each). This CDR3 is built from 14 residues. Germline-derived CDR1 and CDR2 are SGHRS and YFSETQ. V lost 4 bases to trimming and J lost 7 bases, with 18 bases between them. The CDR3 sequence is CASSPGTQGGEQYV. Here the CDR3 DNA reads TGCGCCAGCAGCCCCGGGACGCAGGGGGGGGAGCAGTACGTC.

V gene TRBV5-1 combines with J gene TRBJ2-1; TRBD2 aligns across 16 bases. The CDR3 runs to 21 residues. Germline CDR1 reads SGHRS; CDR2 reads YFSETQ. The J segment lost 0 bases and the V segment lost 4 bases, leaving 13 bases of the junction unmatched. CDR3 in amino acids: CASSLQGGTSGGASSYNEQFF. In nucleotides, the CDR3 is TGCGCCAGCAGCCTGCAGGGAGGGACTAGCGGGGGGGCCAGCTCCTACAATGAGCAGTTCTTC.

The rearrangement links TRBV5-6 to TRBJ2-3, with TRBD2 as a possible D gene (6 bases). The CDR3 consists of 14 residues. Germline CDR1 is SGHDT and CDR2 is YYEEEE. Trimming removed 4 bases at V and 2 bases at J, with 11 bases between. Written as DNA, the CDR3 is TGTGCCAGCAGCAAGGACTATACCACAGATACGCAGTATTTT. Protein sequence: CASSKDYTTDTQYF.

The V and J genes are TRBV7-9 and TRBJ2-5; TRBD1 is a possible D gene (5 bases). The V gene lost 2 bases and the J gene lost 5 bases, with 15 bases spanning the gap. CDR3 length equals 15 residues. Germline V gives CDR1 SEHNR, CDR2 FQNEAQ (reference sequence). Written as DNA, the CDR3 is TGTGCCAGCAGCTTATTAGGGGTTTCAGCGGAGACCCAGTACTTC. It specifies CASSLLGVSAETQYF.

The chain couples TRBV6-1 to TRBJ2-5; D is undetermined. The V gene's germline CDR1 is MNHNS and CDR2 SASEGT. This CDR3 comprises 12 residues. Trimming shortened V by 7 bases and J by 2 bases, and 8 bases separated the two germline ends. This chain's CDR3 is CASTSPQETQYF. The CDR3 DNA follows: TGTGCCAGCACCTCCCCACAAGAGACCCAGTACTTC.